The clone carrying this T cell receptor beta chain has only a few counts. Its target is not known. TCRdb re-analysed the 5' RACE reads in MiXCR, keeping a single row per CDR3 protein. There are about 270,000 distinct CDR3 sequences in the sample; about a sixth occur only once, and roughly 23% lies in the top ten. The data are from a study of T-cell memory formation after mild COVID-19. Whole-study results and caveats: Cross-reactive memory seemingly joined, as some responding clones were found in pre-infection memory.

CDR3 length: 17 residues. Germline loops: CDR1 MGHRA, CDR2 YSYEKL. Trimming took 4 bases from V and 2 from J, leaving 19 bases between them. The sequenced material came from PBMCs or a T cell subset sorted from them (not recorded which). This clonotype originated in a man aged 18 to 30 who had mild COVID-19 (a few samples of this study predate the infection). Cell type and time point are not known. The chain uses TRBV4-1 and TRBJ2-3; D unresolved. The CDR3 here is CASSRRHGVITTDTQYF. CDR3 nucleotide sequence: TGCGCCAGCAGCCGACGCCATGGGGTCATTACCACAGATACGCAGTATTTT.